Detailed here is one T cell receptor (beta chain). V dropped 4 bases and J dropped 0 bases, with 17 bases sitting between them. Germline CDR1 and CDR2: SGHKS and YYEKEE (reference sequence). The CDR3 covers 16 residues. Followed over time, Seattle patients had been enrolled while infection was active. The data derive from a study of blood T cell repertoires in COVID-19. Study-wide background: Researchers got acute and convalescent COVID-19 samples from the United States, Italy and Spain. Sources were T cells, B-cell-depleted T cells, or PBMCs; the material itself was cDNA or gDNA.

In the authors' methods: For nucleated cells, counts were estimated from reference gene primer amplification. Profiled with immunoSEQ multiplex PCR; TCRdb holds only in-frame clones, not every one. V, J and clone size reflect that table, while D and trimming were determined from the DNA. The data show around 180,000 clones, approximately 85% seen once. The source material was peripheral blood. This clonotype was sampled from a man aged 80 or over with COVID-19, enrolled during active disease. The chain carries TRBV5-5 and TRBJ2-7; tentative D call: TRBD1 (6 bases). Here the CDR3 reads CASSPQGHARSYEQYF. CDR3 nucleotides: TGTGCCAGCAGCCCCCAGGGACACGCTCGCTCCTACGAGCAGTACTTC. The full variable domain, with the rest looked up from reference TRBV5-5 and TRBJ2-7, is DAGVTQSPTHLIKTRGQQVTLRCSPISGHKSVSWYQQVLGQGPQFIFQYYEKEERGRGNFPDRFSARQFPNYSSELNVNALLLGDSALYLCASSPQGHARSYEQYFGPGTRLTVT.